These 5 T cell receptor beta chains came from one sample sequenced in a study of blood T cell repertoires in COVID-19 (dated by TCRdb to the early 2020s). The library was built by means of the immunoSEQ multiplex PCR assay. The source is immuneACCESS, and TCRdb retained only in-frame sequences with V and J called. Part of the clones is not carried over; for the studies checked, unresolved V genes explain less than half of this, and the remainder is unexplained. The sample records roughly 250,000 clones, around 93% of which are singletons. The ten largest clones take up more than 1% of the sample. The sample was PBMCs or T cells enriched from blood (not recorded which). Receptors were obtained from a human donor in a cohort exposed to, infected with or recovered from COVID-19 (not recorded which). The donor label of this sample is uncertain.

V and J are TRBV5-1 and TRBJ2-7, with D unresolved. The CDR3 consists of 14 residues. V dropped 2 bases and J dropped 2 bases, with 11 bases sitting between them. Germline V CDR1 and CDR2: SGHRS, YFSETQ. The CDR3 here is CASSLEDVPYEQYF. For the CDR3, the DNA is TGCGCCAGCAGCTTAGAGGATGTCCCCTACGAGCAGTACTTC.

This clone has only one observation. The chain employs TRBV10-1 and TRBJ2-7, with D possibly being TRBD1 (7 bases). Per germline, CDR1 WNHNN and CDR2 SYGVQD (reference sequence). The V end lost 4 bases, the J end lost 6 bases, and 13 bases lay between the germline ends. This CDR3 is built from 13 residues. This CDR3 reads CASSGMEGAEQYF. The CDR3 DNA follows: TGCGCCAGCAGTGGAATGGAGGGGGCCGAGCAGTACTTC.

The chain is built from TRBV4-2 and TRBJ2-7; 8 bases are shared with TRBD1. V lost 6 bases and J lost 3; bases outside the gene matches: 10. Germline CDR1 and CDR2: LGHNA and YNFKEQ. CDR3 length: 15 amino acids. The DNA of the CDR3 is TGTGCCAGCAGTTTAAGACAGGGGTCTTTCTACGAGCAGTACTTC. Translated: CASSLRQGSFYEQYF.

The V gene is TRBV5-5, the J gene TRBJ1-5, with 7 bases identical to TRBD1. Germline V gives CDR1 SGHKS, CDR2 YYEKEE (reference sequence). V lost 4 bases, J lost 7 bases, and 11 bases stayed unmatched. The CDR3 has 15 residues. The CDR3 nucleotides read TGTGCCAGCAGCGCCCAGTGGGACAGTGTGCAGCCCCAGCATTTT. Protein sequence: CASSAQWDSVQPQHF.

The CDR3 sequence is CATSRAGSGYTF. CDR3 bases: TGTGCCACCAGCAGAGCGGGTTCTGGCTACACCTTC. The chain combines TRBV15 with TRBJ1-2; D not certain. The V gene's germline CDR1 is LNHNV and CDR2 YYDKDF (reference sequence). Deletions cut 1 base from V and 7 bases from J, with 7 bases between. This CDR3 is 12 amino acids long.